This T cell receptor (beta chain) comes out of a study of OX40 agonist ivuxolimab in advanced cancers. Libraries were prepared by immunoSEQ multiplex PCR; TCRdb keeps only in-frame clonotypes and omits some of them. This sample has about 45,000 clones, with approximately 91% found just once. V shed 4 bases and J 4 bases; nucleotides not matched to a gene: 12. CDR3 length: 17 amino acids. Germline V lookup: CDR1 LGHNA, CDR2 YSLEER. The sequence came from an adult with an advanced solid tumor such as melanoma, head and neck, liver or kidney cancer. The source material was CD4+ or CD8+ T cells sorted from blood, sampled in a trial of the OX40 agonist ivuxolimab. This sequence joins TRBV4-3 and TRBJ2-1; TRBD2 matches 8 bases. The CDR3 nucleotides are TGCGCCAGCAGCCCCCATATCGGGACTAGGTGGTACAATGAGCAGTTCTTC. Its translation: CASSPHIGTRWYNEQFF.